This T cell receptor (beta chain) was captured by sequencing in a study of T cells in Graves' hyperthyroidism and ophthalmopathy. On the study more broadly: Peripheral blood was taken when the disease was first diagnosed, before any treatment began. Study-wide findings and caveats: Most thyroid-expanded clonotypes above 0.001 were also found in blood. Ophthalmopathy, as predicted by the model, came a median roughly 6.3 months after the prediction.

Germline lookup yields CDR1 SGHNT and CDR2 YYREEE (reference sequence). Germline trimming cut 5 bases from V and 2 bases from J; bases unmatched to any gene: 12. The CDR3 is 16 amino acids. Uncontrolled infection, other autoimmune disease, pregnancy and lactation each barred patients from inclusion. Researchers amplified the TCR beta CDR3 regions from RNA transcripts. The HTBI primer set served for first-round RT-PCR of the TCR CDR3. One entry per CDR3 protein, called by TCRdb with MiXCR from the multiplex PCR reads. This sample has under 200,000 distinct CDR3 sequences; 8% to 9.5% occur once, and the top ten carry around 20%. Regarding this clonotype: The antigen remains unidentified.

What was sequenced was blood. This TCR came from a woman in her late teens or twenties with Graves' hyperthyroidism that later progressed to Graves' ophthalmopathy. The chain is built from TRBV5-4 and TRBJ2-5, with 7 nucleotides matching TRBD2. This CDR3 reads CASRERGGILQETQYF. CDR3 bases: TGTGCCAGCAGGGAAAGGGGAGGGATACTACAAGAGACCCAGTACTTC.